The TCR beta chain described here comes from a study of control samples from healthy donors and cancer patients. Germline loops: CDR1 GTSNPN, CDR2 SVGIG (reference sequence). J was trimmed by 3 bases and V by 3 bases; bases with no gene match: 4. The CDR3 consists of 14 residues. Libraries were prepared by immunoSEQ multiplex PCR; TCRdb keeps only in-frame clonotypes and omits some of them. The sample lists approximately 120,000 clones, roughly 84% occurring once. This rearrangement joins TRBV30 to TRBJ2-3; TRBD2 matches 9 bases. Sequencing input: blood. This clonotype originated in a middle-aged man in good health. The CDR3, as DNA: TGTGCCTGGAGGCGCGGGGGGGATACAGATACGCAGTATTTT. It is translated as CAWRRGGDTDTQYF.